The clone carrying this T cell receptor beta chain was picked up one time. Data came from immunoSEQ multiplex PCR; TCRdb stores just in-frame clones and leaves some out. The table has 500,000 or so clones, roughly 90% seen once. This entry belongs to a study of blood T cell repertoires in COVID-19. Study-wide context: Sources were T cells, B-cell-depleted T cells, or PBMCs; the material itself was cDNA or gDNA.

CDR3 length: 16 amino acids. The germline V and J ends were trimmed by 5 bases and 2 bases, with 18 bases remaining between them. CDR1 and CDR2 (germline): SGHTA, FQGNSA. Self-reported history from a screening survey and questionnaire set each donor's cohort. The sequenced sample was PBMCs or T cells enriched from blood (not recorded which). The sequence was obtained from a woman younger than 35 who had recovered from COVID-19. The V and J genes are TRBV7-2 and TRBJ1-1; D is possibly TRBD1 (5 bases). The CDR3 loop reads CASSGPITGVNTEAFF. The CDR3 nucleotides are TGTGCCAGCAGCGGACCAATAACGGGGGTTAACACTGAAGCTTTCTTT.